The rows below give T cell receptor beta chains drawn from one sample of a study of identical twins. TCRdb re-called the 5' RACE reads through MiXCR, storing one row per CDR3 protein. The sample carries fewer than 350,000 distinct CDR3 sequences, 6.5% to 9.5% recorded once. This sample also appeared in a second study, on yellow fever vaccine responses in identical twins.

The sample comprised memory (CD45RO+) T cells sorted from blood. These receptors were taken from a young woman in good health. CDR3s include the opening cysteine and the closing phenylalanine or tryptophan. The order of the fields is V gene, D gene, J gene, clone size, CDR3 DNA, CDR3 protein. A D gene is named only where the DNA matches it firmly. Expanded clones are given a class, and other clones once, few, many or no size at all.

V: TRBV29-1
D: TRBD2
J: TRBJ2-2
size: few
DNA: TGCAGCGTGATAGCGGGGGGGCGTAGCGGGGAGCTGTTTTTT
CDR3: CSVIAGGRSGELFF

V: TRBV15
D: TRBD2
J: TRBJ2-2
size: few
DNA: TGTGCCACCAGCAGAGATCGCGCGCTAGCGGGAGTACGGACCGGGGAGCTGTTTTTT
CDR3: CATSRDRALAGVRTGELFF

V: TRBV20-1
D: TRBD2
J: TRBJ2-3
size: few
DNA: TGCAGTGCCCCCAGAGGCGGGGGATACACAGATACGCAGTATTTT
CDR3: CSAPRGGGYTDTQYF

V: TRBV20-1
D: TRBD1
J: TRBJ1-6
size: many
DNA: TGCAGTGCCCGGACAGGGGGCTCACCCCTCCACTTT
CDR3: CSARTGGSPLHF

V: TRBV4-1
D: -
J: TRBJ2-2
size: many
DNA: TGCGCCAGCACCCTGACAGGCACCAACACCGGGGAGCTGTTTTTT
CDR3: CASTLTGTNTGELFF

V: TRBV7-9
D: -
J: TRBJ1-1
size: many
DNA: TGTGCCAGCAGCAGTCTCAGGGCGGGAGGCACTGAAGCTTTCTTT
CDR3: CASSSLRAGGTEAFF

V: TRBV2
D: -
J: TRBJ1-2
size: -
DNA: TGTGCCAGCAGGGGGGACGGTAATAACTATGGCTACACCTTC
CDR3: CASRGDGNNYGYTF

V: TRBV12-3/TRBV12-4
D: -
J: TRBJ1-2
size: few
DNA: TGTGCCAGCAGTCTAAGTGGGGGGGACGGCTACACCTTC
CDR3: CASSLSGGDGYTF

V: TRBV9
D: TRBD2
J: TRBJ2-1
size: few
DNA: TGTGCCAGCAGCCCCAAACTTAGCGGGAGCTTAAACAATGAGCAGTTCTTC
CDR3: CASSPKLSGSLNNEQFF

V: TRBV20-1
D: -
J: TRBJ2-5
size: many
DNA: TGCAGTGCGAGGGCAGAGACCCAGTACTTC
CDR3: CSARAETQYF

V: TRBV29-1
D: TRBD2
J: TRBJ2-1
size: many
DNA: TGCAGCGTTGAAGCGGGAGGTCCCAATGAGCAGTTCTTC
CDR3: CSVEAGGPNEQFF

V: TRBV5-6
D: -
J: TRBJ1-2
size: many
DNA: TGTGCCAGCAGCTCCCTCACCGTGAGCGGCTACACCTTC
CDR3: CASSSLTVSGYTF

V: TRBV29-1
D: -
J: TRBJ1-1
size: many
DNA: TGCAGCGTTGAGGCGATGAACACTGAAGCTTTCTTT
CDR3: CSVEAMNTEAFF

V: TRBV3-1
D: -
J: TRBJ1-2
size: many
DNA: TGTGCCAGCAGCCAATTATATCCCTTCTATGGCTACACCTTC
CDR3: CASSQLYPFYGYTF

V: TRBV29-1
D: TRBD1
J: TRBJ1-5
size: many
DNA: TGCAGCGTTGCGACAGGGAGCCATCAGCCCCAGCATTTT
CDR3: CSVATGSHQPQHF

V: TRBV7-6
D: TRBD1
J: TRBJ1-4
size: many
DNA: TGTGCCAGCAGCTTAACCACAGGGGGCATTGAAAAACTGTTTTTT
CDR3: CASSLTTGGIEKLFF

V: TRBV7-2
D: TRBD1
J: TRBJ1-5
size: -
DNA: TGTGCCAGCAGCCACCCCGGACAGGGGGGTCAGCCCCAGCATTTT
CDR3: CASSHPGQGGQPQHF

V: TRBV12-3/TRBV12-4
D: -
J: TRBJ1-2
size: many
DNA: TGTGCCAGCAGTTTAGCAGGTGGCGGCCAAGGCTACACCTTC
CDR3: CASSLAGGGQGYTF

V: TRBV4-1
D: TRBD2
J: TRBJ2-1
size: many
DNA: TGCGCCAGCAGCCCTTGGACTAGCGGGGGGGCCAATGAGCAGTTCTTC
CDR3: CASSPWTSGGANEQFF

V: TRBV5-1
D: -
J: TRBJ1-2
size: many
DNA: TGCGCCAGCAGGTTCCGTGAGGGATATGGCTACACCTTC
CDR3: CASRFREGYGYTF

V: TRBV12-3/TRBV12-4
D: -
J: TRBJ1-2
size: few
DNA: TGTGCCAGCAGTTTAGGCGCCGGTGGCTACACCTTC
CDR3: CASSLGAGGYTF

V: TRBV6-1
D: TRBD2
J: TRBJ2-1
size: many
DNA: TGTGCCAGCAGTGAATTTAGCGGGGGATACAATGAGCAGTTCTTC
CDR3: CASSEFSGGYNEQFF

V: TRBV28
D: TRBD2
J: TRBJ2-7
size: few
DNA: TGTGCCACCATATACACCGGGACTAGCGGCGAGCAGTACTTC
CDR3: CATIYTGTSGEQYF

V: TRBV2
D: -
J: TRBJ1-5
size: few
DNA: TGTGCCAGCAGAGGGAGTGGGGCTCACGGATATAGCAATCAGCCCCAGCATTTT
CDR3: CASRGSGAHGYSNQPQHF

V: TRBV5-1
D: -
J: TRBJ1-5
size: -
DNA: TGCGCCAGCAGTCCACTTGGGGGGGCCAATCAGCCCCAGCATTTT
CDR3: CASSPLGGANQPQHF

V: TRBV6-1
D: TRBD2
J: TRBJ2-7
size: -
DNA: TGTGCCAGCAGCGCTCGGGGGGAGATTGGGGAGCAGTACTTC
CDR3: CASSARGEIGEQYF

V: TRBV3-1
D: -
J: TRBJ2-1
size: few
DNA: TGTGCCAGCAGCCAAGAACGGCGGATCGACGGGAATGAGCAGTTCTTC
CDR3: CASSQERRIDGNEQFF

V: TRBV3-1
D: -
J: TRBJ1-3
size: few
DNA: TGTGCCAGCAGACAACAGGGCCAAAGCTCTGGAAACACCATATATTTT
CDR3: CASRQQGQSSGNTIYF

V: TRBV6-2/TRBV6-3
D: -
J: TRBJ1-1
size: few
DNA: TGTGCCAGCCTCACCACGGGGGGGCAGGTGTTGTGGAACACTGAAGCTTTCTTT
CDR3: CASLTTGGQVLWNTEAFF

V: TRBV29-1
D: TRBD2
J: TRBJ2-1
size: many
DNA: TGCAGCGTTGTGGATAGCGGGAGGCATAATGAGCAGTTCTTC
CDR3: CSVVDSGRHNEQFF

V: TRBV15
D: -
J: TRBJ2-1
size: many
DNA: TGTGCCACCAGCAGAGACGGTTTTAACAATGAGCAGTTCTTC
CDR3: CATSRDGFNNEQFF

V: TRBV10-1
D: -
J: TRBJ2-2
size: few
DNA: TGCGCCAGCAGTCATGGGCAGTTTGGGGAGCTGTTTTTT
CDR3: CASSHGQFGELFF